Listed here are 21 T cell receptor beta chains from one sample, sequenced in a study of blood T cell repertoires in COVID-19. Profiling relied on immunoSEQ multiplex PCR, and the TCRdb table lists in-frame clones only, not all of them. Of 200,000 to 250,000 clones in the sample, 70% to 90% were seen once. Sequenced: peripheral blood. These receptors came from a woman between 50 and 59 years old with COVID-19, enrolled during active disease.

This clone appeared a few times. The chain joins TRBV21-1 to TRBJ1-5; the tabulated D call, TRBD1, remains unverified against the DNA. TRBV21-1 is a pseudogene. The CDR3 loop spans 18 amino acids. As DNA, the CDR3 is TGTGCCAGCAGCAAAGGGGGACAGGGGAGGGAGGACAATCAGCCCCAGCATTTT. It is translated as CASSKGGQGREDNQPQHF.

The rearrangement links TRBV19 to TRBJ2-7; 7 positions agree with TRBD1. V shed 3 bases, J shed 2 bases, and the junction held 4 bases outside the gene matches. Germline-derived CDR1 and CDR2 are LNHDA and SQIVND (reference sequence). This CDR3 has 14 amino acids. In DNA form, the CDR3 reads TGTGCCAGTAGTATGAGGACAGGCCCCTACGAGCAGTACTTC. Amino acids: CASSMRTGPYEQYF.

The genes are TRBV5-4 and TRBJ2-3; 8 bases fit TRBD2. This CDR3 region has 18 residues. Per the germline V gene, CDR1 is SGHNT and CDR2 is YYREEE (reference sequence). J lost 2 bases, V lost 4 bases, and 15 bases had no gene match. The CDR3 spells CASSHPSLRGLATDTQYF. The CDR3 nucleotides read TGTGCCAGCAGCCACCCCTCCCTCCGAGGACTAGCCACAGATACGCAGTATTTT.

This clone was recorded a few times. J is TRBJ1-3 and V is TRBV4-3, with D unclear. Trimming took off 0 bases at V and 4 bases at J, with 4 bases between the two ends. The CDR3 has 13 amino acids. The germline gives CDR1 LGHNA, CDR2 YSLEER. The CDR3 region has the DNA TGCGCCAGCAGCCAAGATCCGGGAAACACCATATATTTT. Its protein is CASSQDPGNTIYF.

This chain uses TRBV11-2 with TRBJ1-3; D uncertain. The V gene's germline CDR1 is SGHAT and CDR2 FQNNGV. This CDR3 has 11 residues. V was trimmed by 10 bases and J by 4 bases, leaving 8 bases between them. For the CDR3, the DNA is TGTGCCACCCTAAGAGGAAACACCATATATTTT. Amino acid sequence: CATLRGNTIYF. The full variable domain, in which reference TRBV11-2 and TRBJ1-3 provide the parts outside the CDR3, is EAGVAQSPRYKIIEKRQSVAFWCNPISGHATLYWYQQILGQGPKLLIQFQNNGVVDDSQLPKDRFSAERLKGVDSTLKIQPAKLEDSAVYLCATLRGNTIYFGEGSWLTVV.

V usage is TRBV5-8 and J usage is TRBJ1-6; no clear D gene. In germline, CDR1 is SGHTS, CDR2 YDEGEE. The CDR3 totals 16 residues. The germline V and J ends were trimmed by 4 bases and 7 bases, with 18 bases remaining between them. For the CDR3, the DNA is TGTGCCAGCAGCCCAATTACGGACTCTAGGAATTCACCCCTCCACTTT. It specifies CASSPITDSRNSPLHF.

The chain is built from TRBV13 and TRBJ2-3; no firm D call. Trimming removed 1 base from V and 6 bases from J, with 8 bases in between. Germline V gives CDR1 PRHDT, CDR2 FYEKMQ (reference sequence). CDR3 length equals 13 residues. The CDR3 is CASSLEKQDTQYF. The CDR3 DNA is TGTGCCAGCAGCTTAGAGAAACAGGATACGCAGTATTTT.

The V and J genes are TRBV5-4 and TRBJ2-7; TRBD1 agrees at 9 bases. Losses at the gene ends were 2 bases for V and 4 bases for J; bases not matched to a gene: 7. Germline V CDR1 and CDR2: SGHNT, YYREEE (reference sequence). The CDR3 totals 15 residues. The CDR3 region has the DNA TGTGCCAGCAGCTTTGGACAGGGGCCCATTTACGAGCAGTACTTC. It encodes CASSFGQGPIYEQYF.

CDR3 amino acids: CASSSNIAGQNTEAFF. CDR3 DNA sequence: TGTGCCAGCAGTTCCAACATAGCGGGGCAGAACACTGAAGCTTTCTTT. The V gene is TRBV6-2 or TRBV6-3, the J gene TRBJ1-1, with a possible D match to TRBD1 (5 bases). V was pared by 4 bases and J by 1 base, with 16 bases between. Germline V gives CDR1 MNHEY, CDR2 SVGEGT. The CDR3 is made up of 16 amino acids.

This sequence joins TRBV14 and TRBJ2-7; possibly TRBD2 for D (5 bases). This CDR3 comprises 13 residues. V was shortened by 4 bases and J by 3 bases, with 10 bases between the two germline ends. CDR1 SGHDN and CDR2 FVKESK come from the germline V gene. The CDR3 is CASSLTGDYEQYF. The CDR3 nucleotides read TGTGCCAGCAGCCTCACCGGGGACTACGAGCAGTACTTC.

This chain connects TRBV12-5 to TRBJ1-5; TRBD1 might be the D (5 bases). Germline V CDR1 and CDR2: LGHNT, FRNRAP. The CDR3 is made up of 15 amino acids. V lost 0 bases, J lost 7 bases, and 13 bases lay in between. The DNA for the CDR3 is TGTGCTAGTGGTTTGGTACTAGGGGAGGGGCAGCCCCAGCATTTT. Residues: CASGLVLGEGQPQHF.

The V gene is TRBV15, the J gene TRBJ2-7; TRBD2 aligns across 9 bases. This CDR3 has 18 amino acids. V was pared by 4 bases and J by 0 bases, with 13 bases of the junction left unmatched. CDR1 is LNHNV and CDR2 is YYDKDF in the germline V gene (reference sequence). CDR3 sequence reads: CATSKWGGLAGTSYEQYF. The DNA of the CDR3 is TGTGCCACCAGCAAGTGGGGTGGGCTAGCGGGGACCTCCTACGAGCAGTACTTC.

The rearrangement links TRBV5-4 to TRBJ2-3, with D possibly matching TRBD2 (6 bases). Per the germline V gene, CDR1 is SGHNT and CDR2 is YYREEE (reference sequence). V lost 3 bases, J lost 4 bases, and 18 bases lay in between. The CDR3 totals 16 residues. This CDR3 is CASSSTLRREADTQYF. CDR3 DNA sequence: TGTGCCAGCAGCTCCACGCTCCGGAGGGAGGCAGATACGCAGTATTTT.

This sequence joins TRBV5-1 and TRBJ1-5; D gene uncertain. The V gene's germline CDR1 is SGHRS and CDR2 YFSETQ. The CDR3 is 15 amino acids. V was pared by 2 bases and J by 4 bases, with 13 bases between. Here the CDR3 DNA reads TGCGCCAGCAGCTTAAGCGGGGAACGGAATCAGCCCCAGCATTTT. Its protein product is CASSLSGERNQPQHF. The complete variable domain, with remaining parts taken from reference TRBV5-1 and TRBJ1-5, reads KAGVTQTPRYLIKTRGQQVTLSCSPISGHRSVSWYQQTPGQGLQFLFEYFSETQRNKGNFPGRFSGRQFSNSRSEMNVSTLELGDSALYLCASSLSGERNQPQHFGDGTRLSIL.

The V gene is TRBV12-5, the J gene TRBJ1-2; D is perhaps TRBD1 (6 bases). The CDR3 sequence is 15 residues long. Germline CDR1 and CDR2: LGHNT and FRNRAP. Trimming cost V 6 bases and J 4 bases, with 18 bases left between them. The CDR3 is CASGRTGPLLYGYTF. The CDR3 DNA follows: TGTGCTAGTGGACGAACAGGGCCCCTTCTCTATGGCTACACCTTC.

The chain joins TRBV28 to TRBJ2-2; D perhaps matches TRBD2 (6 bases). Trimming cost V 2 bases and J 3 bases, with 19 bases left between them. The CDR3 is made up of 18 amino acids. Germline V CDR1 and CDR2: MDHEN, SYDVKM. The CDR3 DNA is TGTGCCAGCAGTTTAGGGGGTCTCGAGGGACTTTACACCGGGGAGCTGTTTTTT. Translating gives CASSLGGLEGLYTGELFF.

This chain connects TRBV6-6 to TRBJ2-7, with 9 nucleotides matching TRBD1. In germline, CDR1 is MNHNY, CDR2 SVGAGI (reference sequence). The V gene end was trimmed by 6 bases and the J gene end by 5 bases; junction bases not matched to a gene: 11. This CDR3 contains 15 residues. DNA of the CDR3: TGTGCCAGCAGCCCGGGACAGGGCCTGTGGCACGAGCAGTACTTC. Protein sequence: CASSPGQGLWHEQYF.

The CDR3 spells CASSLNWGDNEQFF. The CDR3 nucleotides are TGTGCCAGCAGCTTGAATTGGGGGGACAATGAGCAGTTCTTC. The V and J genes are TRBV5-4 and TRBJ2-1; a weak D match, TRBD2 (6 bases). The V and J ends lost 1 base and 5 bases respectively, with 10 bases between them. Germline V gene lookup returns CDR1 SGHNT and CDR2 YYREEE (reference sequence). The CDR3 length is 14 residues.

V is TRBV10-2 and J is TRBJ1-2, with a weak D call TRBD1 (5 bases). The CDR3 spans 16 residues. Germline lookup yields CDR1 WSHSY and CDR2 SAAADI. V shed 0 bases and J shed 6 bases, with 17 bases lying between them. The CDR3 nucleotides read TGCGCCAGCAGTGAGTCTGTCGGAGGGATGGGGGATGGCTACACCTTC. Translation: CASSESVGGMGDGYTF.

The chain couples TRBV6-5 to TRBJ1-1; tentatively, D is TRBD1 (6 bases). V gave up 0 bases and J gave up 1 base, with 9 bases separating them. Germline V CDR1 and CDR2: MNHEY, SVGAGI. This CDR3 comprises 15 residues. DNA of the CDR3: TGTGCCAGCAGTTACTCGGACAGAAAGAACACTGAAGCTTTCTTT. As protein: CASSYSDRKNTEAFF.

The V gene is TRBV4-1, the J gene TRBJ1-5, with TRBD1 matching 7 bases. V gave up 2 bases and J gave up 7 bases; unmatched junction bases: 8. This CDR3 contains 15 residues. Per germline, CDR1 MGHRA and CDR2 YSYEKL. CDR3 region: CASSQPGQKAQPQHF. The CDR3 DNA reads TGCGCCAGCAGCCAACCGGGACAGAAGGCACAGCCCCAGCATTTT.